This TCR beta chain emerged from a study of blood T cell repertoires in COVID-19. Overall study context: The study drew acute and convalescent COVID-19 samples from the United States, Italy and Spain. T cells, B-cell-depleted T cells, or PBMCs supplied cDNA or gDNA.

V was trimmed by 8 bases and J by 14 bases, leaving 19 bases between them. The germline V gene encodes CDR1 LNHDA and CDR2 SQIVND (reference sequence). There are 13 residues in the CDR3. This table comes from immunoSEQ multiplex PCR, and its TCRdb copy is limited to in-frame clones, with some not included. There are approximately 25,000 clones in the sample; 70% to 85% occur only once, and roughly 46% lies in the top ten. The sequence came from a woman older than 75 with acute or convalescent COVID-19. Sequencing was carried out using peripheral blood. The chain links TRBV19 to TRBJ1-6; D gene uncertain. The CDR3 bases are TGTGCCAGTTCCGGGCTTTCCGGCGGGACCCTCCACTTT. It translates to CASSGLSGGTLHF.